The clone carrying this T cell receptor beta chain showed up just once. As to time point: peripheral blood 6 weeks after treatment start. This sample stems from a study of PD-L1 blockade in urothelial cancer. Sequenced by immunoSEQ multiplex PCR; TCRdb stores in-frame clones only, minus some. The table shows about 76,000 clones, with around 93% occurring only once. The ends were cut back, 0 bases at V and 6 bases at J, with 15 bases in the middle. Germline V gene lookup returns CDR1 LNHNV and CDR2 YYDKDF (reference sequence). The CDR3 is 15 amino acids. The material sequenced was PBMCs, taken around atezolizumab (anti-PD-L1) treatment. This receptor was identified in a woman of 80 years or more with urothelial cancer. V usage is TRBV15 and J usage is TRBJ2-7, with D maybe TRBD1 (5 bases). The CDR3 DNA is TGTGCCACCAGCAGAGAGGGGTCCGCCAGGGCCGAGCAGTACTTC. It yields the protein CATSREGSARAEQYF.